This TCR beta chain was sequenced for a study of human versus mouse CDR3 diversity and MHC coevolution. Study-level information: Reported immunoSEQ sensitivity was one in 200,000 T cells, with reduced amplification bias.

In germline, CDR1 is ENHRY, CDR2 SYGVKD. This CDR3 is built from 18 residues. Libraries were prepared by immunoSEQ multiplex PCR; TCRdb keeps only in-frame clonotypes and omits some of them. The sample lists tens of thousands of clones, approximately 90% occurring once. The TCR was taken from a person between 30 and 69 years old in good health. Material for sequencing was naive CD4+ T cells from blood. Subset in this sample: CD45RO-negative CD62L-positive naive CD4 T cells. The chain combines TRBV10-3 with TRBJ2-5; 7 bases line up with TRBD1. The J call may be in error: the DNA end matches TRBJ2-7 better. This CDR3 reads CAISETLIQAGGRHEQYF. The CDR3 DNA reads as TGTGCCATCAGTGAGACCTTAATCCAGGCAGGGGGAAGGCACGAGCAGTACTTC.